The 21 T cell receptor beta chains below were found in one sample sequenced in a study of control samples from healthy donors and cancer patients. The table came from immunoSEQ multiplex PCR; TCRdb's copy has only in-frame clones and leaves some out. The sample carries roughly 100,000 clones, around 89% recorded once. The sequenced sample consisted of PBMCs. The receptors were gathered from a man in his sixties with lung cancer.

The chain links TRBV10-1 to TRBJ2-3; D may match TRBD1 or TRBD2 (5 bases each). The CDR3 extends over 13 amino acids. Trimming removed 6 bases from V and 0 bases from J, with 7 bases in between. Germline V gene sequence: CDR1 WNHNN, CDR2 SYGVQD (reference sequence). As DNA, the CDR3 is TGCGCCAGCAGACGGGACAGCACAGATACGCAGTATTTT. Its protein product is CASRRDSTDTQYF.

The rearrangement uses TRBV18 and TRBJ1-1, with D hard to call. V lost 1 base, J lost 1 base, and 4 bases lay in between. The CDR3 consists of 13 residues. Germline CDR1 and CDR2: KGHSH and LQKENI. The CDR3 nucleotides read TGTGCCAGCTCACCACTCGAGAACACTGAAGCTTTCTTT. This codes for CASSPLENTEAFF.

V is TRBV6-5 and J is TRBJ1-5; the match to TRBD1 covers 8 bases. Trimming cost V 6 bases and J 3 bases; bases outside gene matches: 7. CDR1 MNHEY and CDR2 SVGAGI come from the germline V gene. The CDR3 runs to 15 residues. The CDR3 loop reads CASSLTTGVNQPQHF. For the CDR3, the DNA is TGTGCCAGCAGCCTTACGACAGGGGTCAATCAGCCCCAGCATTTT.

The CDR3 is CASNTGTQETQYF. The CDR3 nucleotides read TGCGCCAGCAACACGGGGACACAAGAGACCCAGTACTTC. The chain carries TRBV10-2 and TRBJ2-5, with D perhaps TRBD1 (6 bases). The CDR3 is 13 residues long. V lost 7 bases to trimming and J lost 2 bases, with 11 bases between them. CDR1 WSHSY and CDR2 SAAADI come from the germline V gene.

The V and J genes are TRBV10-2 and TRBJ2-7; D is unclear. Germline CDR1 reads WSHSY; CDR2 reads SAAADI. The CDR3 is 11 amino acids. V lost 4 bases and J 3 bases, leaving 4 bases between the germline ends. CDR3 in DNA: TGCGCCAGCAGTGCTGTCTACGAGCAGTACTTC. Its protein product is CASSAVYEQYF.

CDR3 nucleotides: TGTGCCAGCAGCCGCGACAGGGGAGACACTGAAGCTTTCTTT. Amino acid sequence: CASSRDRGDTEAFF. The chain has TRBV7-9 and TRBJ1-1, with 8 bases matching TRBD1. The CDR3 contains 14 residues. Germline CDR1 is SEHNR and CDR2 is FQNEAQ (reference sequence). V dropped 5 bases and J dropped 3; count of bases not matched to a gene: 5.

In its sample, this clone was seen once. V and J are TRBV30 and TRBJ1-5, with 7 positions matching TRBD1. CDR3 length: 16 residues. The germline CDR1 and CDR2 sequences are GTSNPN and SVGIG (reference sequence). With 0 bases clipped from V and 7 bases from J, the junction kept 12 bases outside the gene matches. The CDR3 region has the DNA TGTGCCTGGAGTGTAGGGACAGTCTCAAGTGGGCAGCCCCAGCATTTT. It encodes CAWSVGTVSSGQPQHF.

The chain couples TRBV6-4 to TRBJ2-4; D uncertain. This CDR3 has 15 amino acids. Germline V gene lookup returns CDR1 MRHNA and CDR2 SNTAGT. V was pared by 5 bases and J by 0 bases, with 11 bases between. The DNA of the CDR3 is TGTGCCAGCAGTCCTGTCTACCTAGCCAAAAACATTCAGTACTTC. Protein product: CASSPVYLAKNIQYF.

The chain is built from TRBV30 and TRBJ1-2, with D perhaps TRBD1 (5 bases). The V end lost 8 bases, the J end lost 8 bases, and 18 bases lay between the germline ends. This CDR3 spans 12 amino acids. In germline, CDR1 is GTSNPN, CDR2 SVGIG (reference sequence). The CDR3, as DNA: TGTGCCGTGCTGGTCAGGGCAGGGGGCTACACCTTC. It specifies CAVLVRAGGYTF. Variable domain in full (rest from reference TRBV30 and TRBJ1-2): SQTIHQWPATLVQPVGSPLSLECTVEGTSNPNLYWYRQAAGRGLQLLFYSVGIGQISSEVPQNLSASRPQDRQFILSSKKLLLSDSGFYLCAVLVRAGGYTFGSGTRLTVV.

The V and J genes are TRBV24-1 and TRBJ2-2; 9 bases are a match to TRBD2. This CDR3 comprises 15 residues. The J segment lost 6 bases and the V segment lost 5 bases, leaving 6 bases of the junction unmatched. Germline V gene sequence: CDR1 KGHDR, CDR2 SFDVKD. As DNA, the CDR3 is TGTGCCACCAGTGGTAGCGGGGGCAAGGCCGGGGAGCTGTTTTTT. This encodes CATSGSGGKAGELFF.

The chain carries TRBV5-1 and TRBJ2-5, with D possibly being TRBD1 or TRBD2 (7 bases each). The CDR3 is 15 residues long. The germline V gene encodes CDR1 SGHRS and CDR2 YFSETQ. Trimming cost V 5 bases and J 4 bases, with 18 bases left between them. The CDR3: CASRPTGEGGETQYF. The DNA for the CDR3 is TGCGCCAGCAGACCTACAGGGGAGGGAGGAGAGACCCAGTACTTC.

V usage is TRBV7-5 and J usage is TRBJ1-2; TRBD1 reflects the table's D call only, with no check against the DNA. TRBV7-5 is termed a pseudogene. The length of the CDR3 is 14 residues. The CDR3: CARSSMGAGAGYTF. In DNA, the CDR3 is TGTGCCAGAAGCTCAATGGGGGCAGGGGCTGGCTACACCTTC.

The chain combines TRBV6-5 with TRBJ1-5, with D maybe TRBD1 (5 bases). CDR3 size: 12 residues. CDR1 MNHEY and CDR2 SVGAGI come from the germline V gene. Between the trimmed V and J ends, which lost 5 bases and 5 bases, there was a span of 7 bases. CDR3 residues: CASSPRDQPQHF. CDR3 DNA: TGTGCCAGCAGTCCCAGGGATCAGCCCCAGCATTTT.

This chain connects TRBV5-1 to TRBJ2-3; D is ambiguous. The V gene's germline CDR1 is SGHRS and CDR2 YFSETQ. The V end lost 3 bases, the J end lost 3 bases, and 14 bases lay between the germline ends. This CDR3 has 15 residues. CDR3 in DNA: TGCGCCAGCAGCTCCCTCGGCCAACCGACAGATACGCAGTATTTT. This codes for CASSSLGQPTDTQYF.

Here the CDR3 reads CASSLNFDYEQYF. Written as DNA, the CDR3 is TGTGCCAGCAGCTTAAACTTTGATTACGAGCAGTACTTC. This chain connects TRBV5-6 to TRBJ2-7; D is uncertain. V was shortened by 2 bases and J by 4 bases, with 10 bases between the two germline ends. This CDR3 is built from 13 residues. From germline, CDR1 is SGHDT and CDR2 YYEEEE.

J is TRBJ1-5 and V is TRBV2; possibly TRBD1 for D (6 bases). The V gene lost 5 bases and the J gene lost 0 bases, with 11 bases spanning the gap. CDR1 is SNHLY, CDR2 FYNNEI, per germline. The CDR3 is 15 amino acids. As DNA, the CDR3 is TGTGCCAGCAGTACACAGGGAATTAGCAATCAGCCCCAGCATTTT. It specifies CASSTQGISNQPQHF. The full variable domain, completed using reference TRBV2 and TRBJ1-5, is EPEVTQTPSHQVTQMGQEVILRCVPISNHLYFYWYRQILGQKVEFLVSFYNNEISEKSEIFDDQFSVERPDGSNFTLKIRSTKLEDSAMYFCASSTQGISNQPQHFGDGTRLSIL.

CDR3 sequence (DNA): TGTGCCAGCAGTATAGCGGGGCGGTCGGGCACCGGGGAGCTGTTTTTT. Translating gives CASSIAGRSGTGELFF. The V gene is TRBV2, the J gene TRBJ2-2; 8 nucleotides line up with TRBD2. CDR1 SNHLY and CDR2 FYNNEI come from the germline V gene. This CDR3 region has 16 residues. J gave up 4 bases and V 5 bases, and 9 bases lay outside the gene matches.

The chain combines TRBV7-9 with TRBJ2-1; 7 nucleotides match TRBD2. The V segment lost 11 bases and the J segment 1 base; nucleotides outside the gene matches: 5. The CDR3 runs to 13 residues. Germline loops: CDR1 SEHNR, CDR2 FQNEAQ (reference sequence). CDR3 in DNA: TGTGCCGGCATCGGGGGGTCCTACAATGAGCAGTTCTTC. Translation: CAGIGGSYNEQFF.

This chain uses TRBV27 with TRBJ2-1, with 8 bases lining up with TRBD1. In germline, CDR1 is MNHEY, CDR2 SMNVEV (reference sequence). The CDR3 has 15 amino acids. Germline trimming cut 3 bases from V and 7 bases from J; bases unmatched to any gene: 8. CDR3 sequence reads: CASSFPGQGVNEQFF. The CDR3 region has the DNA TGTGCCAGCAGTTTCCCCGGACAGGGAGTTAATGAGCAGTTCTTC.

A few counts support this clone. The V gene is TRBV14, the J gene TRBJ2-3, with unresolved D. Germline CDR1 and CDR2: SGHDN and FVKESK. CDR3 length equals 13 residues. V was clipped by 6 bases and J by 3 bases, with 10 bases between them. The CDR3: CASSPDRTDTQYF. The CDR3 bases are TGTGCCAGCAGTCCCGACCGTACAGATACGCAGTATTTT.

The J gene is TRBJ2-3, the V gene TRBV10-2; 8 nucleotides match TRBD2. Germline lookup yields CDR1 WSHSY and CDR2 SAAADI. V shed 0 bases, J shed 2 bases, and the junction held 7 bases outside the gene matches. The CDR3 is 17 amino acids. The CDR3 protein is CASSESTGGGLTDTQYF. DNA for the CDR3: TGCGCCAGCAGTGAGTCGACTGGCGGGGGGCTCACAGATACGCAGTATTTT.